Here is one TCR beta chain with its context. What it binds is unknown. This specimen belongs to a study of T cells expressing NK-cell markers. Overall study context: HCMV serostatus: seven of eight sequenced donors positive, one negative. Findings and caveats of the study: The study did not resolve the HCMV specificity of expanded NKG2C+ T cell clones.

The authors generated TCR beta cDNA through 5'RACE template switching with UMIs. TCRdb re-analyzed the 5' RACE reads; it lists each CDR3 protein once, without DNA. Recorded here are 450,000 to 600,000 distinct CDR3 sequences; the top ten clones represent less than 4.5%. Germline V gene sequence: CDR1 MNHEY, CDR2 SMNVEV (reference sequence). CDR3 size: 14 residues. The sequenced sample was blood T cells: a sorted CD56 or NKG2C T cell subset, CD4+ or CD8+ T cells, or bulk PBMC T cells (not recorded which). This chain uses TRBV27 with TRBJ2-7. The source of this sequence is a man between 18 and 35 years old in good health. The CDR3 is CASSSDGPSYEQYF.